The next 9 T cell receptor beta chains were all read from a single sample in a study of Graves' ophthalmopathy and Graves' hyperthyroidism. As the template, RNA transcripts were used to amplify TCR beta CDR3 regions. HTBI primers primed a first-round RT-PCR, and a second-round multiplex PCR followed. TCRdb re-called the multiplex PCR reads through MiXCR, storing one row per CDR3 protein. The sample records about 1.2 million distinct CDR3 sequences, about 40% being singletons. Sequenced sample: peripheral blood or thyroid tissue (not recorded which). These receptors all stem from an adult man with Graves' hyperthyroidism.

This clonotype has more than one count but fewer than ten. A much larger clone lies one base from this, so it may be a read error. The chain joins TRBV10-3 to TRBJ1-1; D not resolved. V was pared by 4 bases and J by 4 bases, with 7 bases between. The CDR3 runs 12 residues. The germline CDR1 and CDR2 sequences are ENHRY and SYGVKD. The CDR3 coding sequence is TGTGCCATCAGTGGGCGGACCACTGAAGCTTTCTTT. Protein product: CAISGRTTEAFF.

The chain recombines TRBV4-1 with TRBJ1-5; the D gene is possibly TRBD1 (5 bases). Germline CDR1 reads MGHRA; CDR2 reads YSYEKL. The CDR3 totals 15 residues. V was cut by 0 bases and J by 7 bases, with 13 bases left in between. CDR3 sequence: CASSQDGGNGQPQHF. The CDR3 DNA sequence: TGCGCCAGCAGCCAAGATGGGGGAAACGGACAGCCCCAGCATTTT.

This clonotype has more than one count but fewer than ten. The chain has TRBV11-2 and TRBJ2-7, with D unresolved. Germline assignment: CDR1 SGHAT and CDR2 FQNNGV. The CDR3 runs to 18 residues. V dropped 2 bases and J dropped 7 bases, with 27 bases sitting between them. CDR3 sequence (DNA): TGTGCCAGCAGCTTATTGGCTTTACGGATCATCAACCAGTGGGAGCAGTACTTC. Protein sequence: CASSLLALRIINQWEQYF.

This clonotype was found a few times. This chain connects TRBV5-1 to TRBJ2-2; D is unclear. The length of the CDR3 is 13 residues. Germline CDR1 and CDR2: SGHRS and YFSETQ. Trimming pared 6 bases from V and 4 bases from J, leaving 10 bases between. The CDR3 loop is CASTGLGTGELFF. In DNA, the CDR3 is TGCGCCAGCACCGGTCTGGGCACCGGGGAGCTGTTTTTT.

The rearrangement links TRBV7-2 to TRBJ2-7; possible D gene TRBD2, 7 bases. The germline V and J ends were trimmed by 4 bases and 2 bases, with 21 bases remaining between them. This CDR3 spans 17 amino acids. CDR1 and CDR2 (germline): SGHTA, FQGNSA. DNA for the CDR3: TGTGCCAGCAGCTCCCCCGCGGGGGCTCCCTCCACCTACGAGCAGTACTTC. Amino acid sequence: CASSSPAGAPSTYEQYF.

This clonotype was counted at least ten times. In DNA form, the CDR3 reads TGTGCCAGCAGCGACATGGGGAACACTGAAGCTTTCTTT. This sequence encodes CASSDMGNTEAFF. The V and J genes are TRBV7-8 and TRBJ1-1; D call uncertain. This CDR3 has 13 residues. Trimming took off 5 bases at V and 1 base at J, with 8 bases between the two ends. Germline CDR1 and CDR2: SGHVS and FQNEAQ.

This chain joins TRBV7-8 and TRBJ2-2; 8 positions agree with TRBD2. Germline CDR1 SGHVS, CDR2 FQNEAQ. V shed 5 bases and J 3 bases; nucleotides not matched to a gene: 5. This CDR3 region has 15 residues. CDR3 bases: TGTGCCAGCAGCAAGGGACTAGTCCACACCGGGGAGCTGTTTTTT. Encoded protein: CASSKGLVHTGELFF.

This clonotype was detected many times. V gene TRBV2 combines with J gene TRBJ1-5; D is undetermined. Trimming took off 7 bases at V and 0 bases at J, with 7 bases between the two ends. The V gene's germline CDR1 is SNHLY and CDR2 FYNNEI. CDR3 length equals 13 residues. Written as DNA, the CDR3 is TGTGCCAGCATGGATGATAGCAATCAGCCCCAGCATTTT. Its protein is CASMDDSNQPQHF.

This clonotype was detected only once. The germline gene is not matched at one end of the junction; a read error may be the cause. V usage is TRBV15 and J usage is TRBJ1-2; 7 positions agree with TRBD1. CDR3 size: 18 residues. CDR1 is LNHNV and CDR2 is YYDKDF in the germline V gene (reference sequence). The CDR3 spells CATRGLTGQRSPNDGYTF. The CDR3, as DNA: TGTGCCACCCGGGGGCTCACGGGACAGAGGTCGCCTAACGATGGCTACACCTTC.